Shown below are 7 T cell receptor beta chains from a single sample sequenced in a study of blood T cell repertoires in COVID-19. Only in-frame clones appear in the TCRdb table, and some are missing; sequencing was by immunoSEQ multiplex PCR. The table has fewer than 30,000 clones, 75% to 90% seen once. The material sequenced was peripheral blood. These receptor sequences come from a woman of 80 years or more with COVID-19, enrolled during active disease.

The rearrangement links TRBV7-2 to TRBJ1-1; TRBD1 matches 8 bases. CDR1 SGHTA and CDR2 FQGNSA come from the germline V gene. The CDR3 totals 17 residues. V was pared by 1 base and J by 5 bases, with 12 bases of the junction left unmatched. This CDR3 is CASSLVGSGGAGTEAFF. The CDR3 nucleotides are TGTGCCAGCAGCTTAGTTGGTTCAGGGGGCGCGGGGACTGAAGCTTTCTTT.

The chain combines TRBV7-9 with TRBJ1-2, with 9 bases matching TRBD1. This CDR3 has 13 amino acids. CDR1 SEHNR and CDR2 FQNEAQ come from the germline V gene (reference sequence). The V gene end was trimmed by 5 bases and the J gene end by 5 bases; junction bases not matched to a gene: 3. The CDR3 sequence: CASSTGGPYGYTF. For the CDR3, the DNA is TGTGCCAGCAGCACAGGGGGCCCTTATGGCTACACCTTC.

This chain joins TRBV29-1 and TRBJ1-1, with D uncertain. Germline lookup yields CDR1 SQVTM and CDR2 ANQGSEA. V lost 4 bases, J lost 1 base, and 7 bases lay in between. The CDR3 is 12 amino acids. The CDR3 loop is CSVARQNTEAFF. The CDR3 nucleotides are TGCAGCGTTGCCAGACAGAACACTGAAGCTTTCTTT.

This clone was counted only a few times. This chain uses TRBV19 with TRBJ1-5; the D gene is possibly TRBD1 (5 bases). Germline V gene lookup returns CDR1 LNHDA and CDR2 SQIVND (reference sequence). V was trimmed by 2 bases and J by 2 bases, leaving 13 bases between them. CDR3 length: 16 residues. CDR3 residues: CASSIRRGAGNQPQHF. As DNA, the CDR3 is TGTGCCAGTAGTATAAGGCGCGGGGCGGGCAATCAGCCCCAGCATTTT.

J is TRBJ2-5 and V is TRBV5-6; 7 bases agree with TRBD2. The V gene's germline CDR1 is SGHDT and CDR2 YYEEEE. This CDR3 comprises 14 residues. V gave up 4 bases and J gave up 1 base; unmatched junction bases: 4. CDR3 loop: CASSLGGTQETQYF. For the CDR3, the DNA is TGTGCCAGCAGCCTCGGGGGGACCCAAGAGACCCAGTACTTC.

The chain's CDR3 is CASSLELGGREINEQFF. The CDR3 nucleotides are TGCGCCAGCAGCTTGGAATTGGGGGGGCGAGAAATCAATGAGCAGTTCTTC. V gene TRBV5-1 combines with J gene TRBJ2-1; possible D gene TRBD2, 7 bases. The length of the CDR3 is 17 residues. V dropped 0 bases and J dropped 6 bases, with 19 bases sitting between them. Germline V gene lookup returns CDR1 SGHRS and CDR2 YFSETQ. Combining the CDR3 with reference TRBV5-1 and TRBJ2-1 gives the whole variable domain KAGVTQTPRYLIKTRGQQVTLSCSPISGHRSVSWYQQTPGQGLQFLFEYFSETQRNKGNFPGRFSGRQFSNSRSEMNVSTLELGDSALYLCASSLELGGREINEQFFGPGTRLTVL.

The rearrangement links TRBV24-1 to TRBJ2-5, with 7 bases aligning to TRBD1. The CDR3 sequence is 15 residues long. The J segment lost 5 bases and the V segment lost 3 bases, leaving 8 bases of the junction unmatched. The germline CDR1 and CDR2 sequences are KGHDR and SFDVKD. This CDR3 is CATSDPRDRVETQYF. The CDR3 DNA follows: TGTGCCACCAGTGATCCACGTGACAGGGTCGAGACCCAGTACTTC.